This TCR beta chain appears in the sequencing data of a study of post-analysis software for immune sequencing data. Study at large: Both relapsing-remitting and secondary progressive multiple sclerosis featured among the disease courses, as did progressive-relapsing multiple sclerosis.

Points from the study as a whole: Comparison of patients with controls showed five TRBV segments more frequent in patients, TRBV5-6, TRBV5-1 and TRBV20-1 among them.

Looked up from germline, CDR1 is SGHDN and CDR2 is FVKESK. The V gene end was trimmed by 2 bases and the J gene end by 0 bases; junction bases not matched to a gene: 4. There are 15 residues in the CDR3. Sequencing libraries made from TCR beta cDNA carried unique molecular identifiers. From the PCR reads, TCRdb called clonotypes with MiXCR, one entry per CDR3 protein. The data contain hundreds of thousands of distinct CDR3 sequences, around 60% of them singletons. On this clonotype itself: Its target is not known.

The receptor was derived from a girl aged 2-15 years with multiple sclerosis. The genes are TRBV14 and TRBJ2-7; 7 nucleotides align to TRBD1. Sequenced material: blood. CDR3 bases: TGTGCCAGCAGCCAACGGACAGGATTCTCCTACGAGCAGTACTTC. Translated: CASSQRTGFSYEQYF. Variable domain in full (rest from reference TRBV14 and TRBJ2-7): EAGVTQFPSHSVIEKGQTVTLRCDPISGHDNLYWYRRVMGKEIKFLLHFVKESKQDESGMPNNRFLAERTGGTYSTLKVQPAELEDSGVYFCASSQRTGFSYEQYFGPGTRLTVT.